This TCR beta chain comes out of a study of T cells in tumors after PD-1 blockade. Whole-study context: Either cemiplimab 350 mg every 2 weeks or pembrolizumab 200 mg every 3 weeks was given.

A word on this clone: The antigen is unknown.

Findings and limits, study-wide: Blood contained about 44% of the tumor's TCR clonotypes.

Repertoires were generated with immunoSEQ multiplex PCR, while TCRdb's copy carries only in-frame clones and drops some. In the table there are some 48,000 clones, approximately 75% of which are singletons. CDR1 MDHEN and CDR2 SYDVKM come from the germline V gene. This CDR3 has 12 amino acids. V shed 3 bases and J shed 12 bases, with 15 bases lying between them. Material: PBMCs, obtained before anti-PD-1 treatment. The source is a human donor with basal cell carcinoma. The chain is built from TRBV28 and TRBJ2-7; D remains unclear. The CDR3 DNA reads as TGTGCCAGCAGTTTGTTTCAGATGACGCCGTACTTC. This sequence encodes CASSLFQMTPYF.